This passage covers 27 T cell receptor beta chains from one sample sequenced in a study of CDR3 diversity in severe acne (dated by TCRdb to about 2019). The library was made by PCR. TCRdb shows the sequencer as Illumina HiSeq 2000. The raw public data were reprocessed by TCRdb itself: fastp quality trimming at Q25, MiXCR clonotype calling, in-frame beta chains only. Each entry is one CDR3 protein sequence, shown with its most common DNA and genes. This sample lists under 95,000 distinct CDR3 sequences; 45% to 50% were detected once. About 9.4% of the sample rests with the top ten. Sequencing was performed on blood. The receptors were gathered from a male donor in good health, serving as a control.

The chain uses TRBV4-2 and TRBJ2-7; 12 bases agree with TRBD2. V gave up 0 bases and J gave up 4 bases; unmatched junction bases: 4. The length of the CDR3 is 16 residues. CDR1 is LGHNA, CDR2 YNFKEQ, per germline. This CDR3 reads CASSQETLAGGYEQYF. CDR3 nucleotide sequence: TGTGCCAGCAGCCAAGAGACCCTAGCGGGGGGGTACGAGCAGTACTTC.

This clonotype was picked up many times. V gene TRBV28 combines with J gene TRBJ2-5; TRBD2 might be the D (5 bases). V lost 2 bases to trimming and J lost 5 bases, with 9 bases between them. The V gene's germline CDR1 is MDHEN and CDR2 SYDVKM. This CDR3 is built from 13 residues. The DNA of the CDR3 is TGTGCCAGCAGTTTAAGATCGGGGGAGACCCAGTACTTC. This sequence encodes CASSLRSGETQYF.

The CDR3 DNA reads TGTGCCTGGAGGGAAACTGACAGAGACGGTCAGCCCCAGCATTTT. It encodes CAWRETDRDGQPQHF. This chain links TRBV30 with TRBJ1-5, with D possibly being TRBD1 (5 bases). Trimming removed 3 bases at V and 6 bases at J, with 18 bases between. This CDR3 comprises 15 residues. Germline V CDR1 and CDR2: GTSNPN, SVGIG (reference sequence).

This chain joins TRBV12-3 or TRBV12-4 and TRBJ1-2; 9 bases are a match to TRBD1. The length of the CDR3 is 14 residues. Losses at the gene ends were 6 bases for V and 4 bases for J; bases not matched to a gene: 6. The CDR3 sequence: CASSGTGPTYGYTF. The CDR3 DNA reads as TGTGCCAGCAGCGGGACAGGGCCGACCTATGGCTACACCTTC.

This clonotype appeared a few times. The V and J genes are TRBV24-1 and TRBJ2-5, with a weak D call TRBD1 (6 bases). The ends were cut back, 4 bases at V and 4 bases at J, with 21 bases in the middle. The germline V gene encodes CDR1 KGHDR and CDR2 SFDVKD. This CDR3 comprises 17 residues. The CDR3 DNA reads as TGTGCCACCAGTGACCCTACCAGGGGTCAGATGCGAGAGACCCAGTACTTC. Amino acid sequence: CATSDPTRGQMRETQYF.

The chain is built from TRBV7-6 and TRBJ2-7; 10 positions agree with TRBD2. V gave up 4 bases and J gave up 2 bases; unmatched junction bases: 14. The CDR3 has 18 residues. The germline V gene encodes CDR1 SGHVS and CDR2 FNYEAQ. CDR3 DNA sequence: TGTGCCAGCAGCTACGGTCTAGCGGGAGCCTCTGGCCCCTACGAGCAGTACTTC. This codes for CASSYGLAGASGPYEQYF.

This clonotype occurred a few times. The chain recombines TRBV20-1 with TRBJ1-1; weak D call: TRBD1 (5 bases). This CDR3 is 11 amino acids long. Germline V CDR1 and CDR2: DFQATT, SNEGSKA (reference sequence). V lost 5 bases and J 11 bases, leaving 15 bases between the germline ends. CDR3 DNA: TGCAGTGCTTCCCTTGGGGGGGTGGCTTTCTTT. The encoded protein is CSASLGGVAFF.

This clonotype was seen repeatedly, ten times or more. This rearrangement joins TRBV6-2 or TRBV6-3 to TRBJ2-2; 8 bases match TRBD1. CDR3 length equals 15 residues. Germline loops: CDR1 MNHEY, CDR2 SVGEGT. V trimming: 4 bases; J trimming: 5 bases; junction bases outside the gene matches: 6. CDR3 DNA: TGTGCCAGCAGTTCCGACAGGGGTTATACCGGGGAGCTGTTTTTT. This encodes CASSSDRGYTGELFF.

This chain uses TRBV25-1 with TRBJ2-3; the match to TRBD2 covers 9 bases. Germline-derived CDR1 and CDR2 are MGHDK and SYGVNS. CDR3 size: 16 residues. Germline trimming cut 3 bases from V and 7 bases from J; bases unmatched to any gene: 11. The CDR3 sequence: CASSEFPGLASHTQYF. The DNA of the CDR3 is TGTGCCAGCAGTGAGTTCCCGGGACTAGCATCGCATACGCAGTATTTT.

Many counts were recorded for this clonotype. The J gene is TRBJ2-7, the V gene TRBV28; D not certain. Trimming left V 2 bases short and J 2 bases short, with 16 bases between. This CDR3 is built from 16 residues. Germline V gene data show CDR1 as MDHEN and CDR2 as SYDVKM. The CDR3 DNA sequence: TGTGCCAGCAGTTTAAGTTGGACGGCGGCAACCTACGAGCAGTACTTC. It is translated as CASSLSWTAATYEQYF.

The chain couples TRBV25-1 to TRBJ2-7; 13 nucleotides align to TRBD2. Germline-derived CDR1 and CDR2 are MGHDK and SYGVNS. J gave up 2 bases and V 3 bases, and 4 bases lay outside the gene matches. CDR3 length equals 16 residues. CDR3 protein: CASSDSGTSGAYEQYF. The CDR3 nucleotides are TGTGCCAGCAGTGACTCCGGGACTAGCGGGGCCTACGAGCAGTACTTC.

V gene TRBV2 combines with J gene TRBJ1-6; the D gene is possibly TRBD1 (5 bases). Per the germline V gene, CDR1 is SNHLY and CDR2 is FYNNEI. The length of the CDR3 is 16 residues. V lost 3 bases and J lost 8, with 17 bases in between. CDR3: CASSDAGGGAYSPLHF. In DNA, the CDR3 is TGTGCCAGCAGTGACGCGGGCGGGGGTGCGTATTCACCCCTCCACTTT.

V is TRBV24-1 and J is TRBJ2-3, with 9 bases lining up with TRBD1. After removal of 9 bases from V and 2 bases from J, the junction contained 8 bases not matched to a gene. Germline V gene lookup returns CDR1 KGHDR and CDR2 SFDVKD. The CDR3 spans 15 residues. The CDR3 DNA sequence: TGTGCCACCCAAGGGACAGGGCACCTCACAGATACGCAGTATTTT. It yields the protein CATQGTGHLTDTQYF.

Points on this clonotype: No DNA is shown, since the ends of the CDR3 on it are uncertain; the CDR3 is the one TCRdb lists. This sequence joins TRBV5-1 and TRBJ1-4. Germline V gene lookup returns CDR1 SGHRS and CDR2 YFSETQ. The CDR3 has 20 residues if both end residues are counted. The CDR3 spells CASSFYICSAREPHQEKLFF.

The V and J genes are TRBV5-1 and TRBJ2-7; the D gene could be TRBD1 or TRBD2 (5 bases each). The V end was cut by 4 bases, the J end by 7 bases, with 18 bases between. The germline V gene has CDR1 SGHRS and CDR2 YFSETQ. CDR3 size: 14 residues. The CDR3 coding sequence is TGCGCCAGCAGCCAAGGGACGGCGTTTGGGGAGCAGTACTTC. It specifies CASSQGTAFGEQYF.

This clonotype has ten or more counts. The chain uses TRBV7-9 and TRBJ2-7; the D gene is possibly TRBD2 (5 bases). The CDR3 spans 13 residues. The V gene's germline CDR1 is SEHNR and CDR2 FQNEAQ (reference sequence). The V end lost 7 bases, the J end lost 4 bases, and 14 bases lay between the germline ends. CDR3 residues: CASTSEGAYEQYF. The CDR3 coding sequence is TGTGCCAGCACATCAGAGGGTGCGTACGAGCAGTACTTC.

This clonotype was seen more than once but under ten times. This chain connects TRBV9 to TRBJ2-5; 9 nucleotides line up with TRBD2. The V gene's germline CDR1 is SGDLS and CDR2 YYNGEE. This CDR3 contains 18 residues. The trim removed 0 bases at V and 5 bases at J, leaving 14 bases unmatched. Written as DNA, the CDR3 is TGTGCCAGCAGCGTAGGTCTGGCGGGAGGGAATTTGGAGGAGACCCAGTACTTC. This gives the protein CASSVGLAGGNLEETQYF.

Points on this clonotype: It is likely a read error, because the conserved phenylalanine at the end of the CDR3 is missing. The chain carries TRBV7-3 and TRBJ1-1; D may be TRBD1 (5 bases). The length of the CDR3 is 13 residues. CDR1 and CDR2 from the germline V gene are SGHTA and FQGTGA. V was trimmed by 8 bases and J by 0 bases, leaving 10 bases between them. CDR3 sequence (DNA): TGTGCCAGCGGATCCAGGGTGAACACTGAAGCTTTCCTT. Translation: CASGSRVNTEAFL.

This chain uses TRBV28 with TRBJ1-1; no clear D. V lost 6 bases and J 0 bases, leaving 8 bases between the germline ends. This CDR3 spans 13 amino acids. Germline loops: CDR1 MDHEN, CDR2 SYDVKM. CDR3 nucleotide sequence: TGTGCCAGCAGCTCCGGACTGAACACTGAAGCTTTCTTT. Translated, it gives CASSSGLNTEAFF.

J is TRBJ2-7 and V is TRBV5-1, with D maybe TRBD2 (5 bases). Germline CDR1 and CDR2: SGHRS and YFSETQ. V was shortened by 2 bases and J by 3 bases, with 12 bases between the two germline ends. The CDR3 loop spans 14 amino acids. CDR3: CASSFLEGIYEQYF. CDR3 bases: TGCGCCAGCAGCTTCCTTGAGGGAATCTACGAGCAGTACTTC.

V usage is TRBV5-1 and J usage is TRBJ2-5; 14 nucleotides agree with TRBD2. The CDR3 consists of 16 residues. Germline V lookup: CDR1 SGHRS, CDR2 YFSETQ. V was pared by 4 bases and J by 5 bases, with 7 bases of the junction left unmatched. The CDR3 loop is CASSPGLAGGGETQYF. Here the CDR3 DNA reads TGCGCCAGCAGCCCCGGACTAGCGGGGGGCGGGGAGACCCAGTACTTC.

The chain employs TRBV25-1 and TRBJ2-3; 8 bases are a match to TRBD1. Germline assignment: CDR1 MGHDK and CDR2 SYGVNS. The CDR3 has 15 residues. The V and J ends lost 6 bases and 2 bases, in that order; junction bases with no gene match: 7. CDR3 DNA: TGTGCCAGCAGCACCGGGACAGGCGTCACAGATACGCAGTATTTT. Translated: CASSTGTGVTDTQYF.

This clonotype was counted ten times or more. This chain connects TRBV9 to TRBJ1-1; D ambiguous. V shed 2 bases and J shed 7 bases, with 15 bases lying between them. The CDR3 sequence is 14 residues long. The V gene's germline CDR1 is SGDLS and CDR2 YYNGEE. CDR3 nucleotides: TGTGCCAGCAGCGTGTACCTAGAACCCGATGAAGCTTTCTTT. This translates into CASSVYLEPDEAFF.

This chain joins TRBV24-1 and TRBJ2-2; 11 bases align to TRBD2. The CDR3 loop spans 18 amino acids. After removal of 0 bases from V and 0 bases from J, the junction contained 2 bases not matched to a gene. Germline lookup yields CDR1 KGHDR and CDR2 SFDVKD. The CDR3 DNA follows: TGTGCCACCAGTGATTTGACTAGCGGGAGTACGAACACCGGGGAGCTGTTTTTT. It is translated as CATSDLTSGSTNTGELFF.

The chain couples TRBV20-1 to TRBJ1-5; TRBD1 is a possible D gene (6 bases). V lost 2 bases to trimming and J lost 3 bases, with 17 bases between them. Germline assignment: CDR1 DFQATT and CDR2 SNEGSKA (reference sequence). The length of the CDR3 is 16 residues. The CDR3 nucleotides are TGCAGTGCTAGACAAAAGCAGGGGATGGCCAATCAGCCCCAGCATTTT. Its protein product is CSARQKQGMANQPQHF.

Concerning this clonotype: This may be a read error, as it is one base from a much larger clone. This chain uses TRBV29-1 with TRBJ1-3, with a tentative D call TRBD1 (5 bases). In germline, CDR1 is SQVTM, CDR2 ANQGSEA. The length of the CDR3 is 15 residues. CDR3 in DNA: TGCAACGTTGAAGATCGGGGCAGGGACGGAAACACCATATATTTT. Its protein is CNVEDRGRDGNTIYF. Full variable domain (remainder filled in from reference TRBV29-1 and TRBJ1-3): SAVISQKPSRDICQRGTSLTIQCQVDSQVTMMFWYRQQPGQSLTLIATANQGSEATYESGFVIDKFPISRPNLTFSTLTVSNMSPEDSSIYLCNVEDRGRDGNTIYFGEGSWLTVV.

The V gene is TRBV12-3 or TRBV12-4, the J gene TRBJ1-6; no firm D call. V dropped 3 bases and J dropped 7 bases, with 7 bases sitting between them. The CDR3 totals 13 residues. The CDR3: CASSFSPNSPLHF. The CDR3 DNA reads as TGTGCCAGCAGTTTCAGCCCAAATTCACCCCTCCACTTT.